The rows below give T cell receptor beta chains drawn from one sample of a study of OX40 agonist ivuxolimab in advanced cancers. The protocol was immunoSEQ multiplex PCR, while the TCRdb copy is restricted to in-frame clones and leaves out a portion. The table shows 55,000 to 80,000 clones, with about 89% occurring only once. Here the sequenced sample was CD4+ or CD8+ T cells sorted from blood, taken in a trial of the OX40 agonist ivuxolimab. All receptors derive from an adult with an advanced solid tumor such as melanoma, head and neck, liver or kidney cancer. Each CDR3 is given with its conserved first and last residue. The order of the fields is V gene, clone size, D gene, J gene, CDR3 protein, CDR3 DNA. The D gene is left open where the match is weak. Clone sizes are given selectively: once, few, many, or a class where the clone is expanded.

TRBV6-5	NA	NA	TRBJ2-7	CASMQGGGLGEQYF	TGTGCCAGCATGCAAGGTGGAGGGCTGGGCGAGCAGTACTTC
TRBV10-3	NA	TRBD1	TRBJ1-6	CAISEGQGNTNSPLHF	TGTGCCATCAGCGAGGGACAGGGTAATACGAATTCACCCCTCCACTTT
TRBV6-5	once	NA	TRBJ1-3	CASSYSGLRSSNTIYF	TGTGCCAGCAGTTACTCTGGTCTTCGTTCCTCAAACACCATATATTTT
TRBV5-8	once	NA	TRBJ1-1	CASSLSLLNTEAFF	TGTGCCAGCAGCTTGTCCCTATTGAACACTGAAGCTTTCTTT
TRBV7-3	NA	TRBD2	TRBJ2-3	CASSLQRGRSDTQYF	TGTGCCAGCAGCTTACAGCGGGGACGGTCGGATACGCAGTATTTT
TRBV6-5	NA	TRBD1	TRBJ1-2	CASRPSTGGFYGYTF	TGTGCCAGCAGACCATCGACAGGGGGGTTCTATGGCTACACCTTC
TRBV5-1	NA	TRBD1	TRBJ2-3	CASSSGQGIADTQYF	TGCGCCAGCAGCTCGGGACAGGGTATTGCAGATACGCAGTATTTT
TRBV7-2	NA	NA	TRBJ2-5	CASSFIGGAGQTQYF	TGTGCCAGCAGCTTCATTGGGGGGGCCGGGCAAACCCAGTACTTC
TRBV15	NA	NA	TRBJ2-7	CATSRQEGEQYF	TGTGCCACCAGCAGACAGGAAGGCGAGCAGTACTTC
TRBV4-3	NA	NA	TRBJ1-4	CASSQDIGGAIGEKLFF	TGCGCCAGCAGCCAAGATATTGGTGGGGCGATTGGGGAAAAACTGTTTTTT
TRBV28	NA	NA	TRBJ2-3	CASSSYTEIHQYF	TGTGCCAGCAGTTCATATACCGAAATTCATCAGTATTTT
TRBV5-1	NA	TRBD2	TRBJ2-5	CASSLGGGVQETQYF	TGCGCCAGCAGCTTGGGCGGGGGGGTCCAAGAGACCCAGTACTTC
TRBV19	few	NA	TRBJ1-5	CASSIGVQPQHF	TGTGCCAGTAGTATAGGGGTACAGCCCCAGCATTTT
TRBV10-2	NA	NA	TRBJ1-2	CASGDRYYGYTF	TGCGCCAGCGGGGATCGGTACTATGGCTACACCTTC
TRBV18	few	TRBD1	TRBJ1-2	CASSGQGLVYGYTF	TGTGCCAGCTCGGGACAGGGATTAGTCTATGGCTACACCTTC
TRBV20-1	NA	NA	TRBJ1-2	CSARSGAGYTF	TGCAGTGCTAGATCCGGGGCTGGCTACACCTTC
TRBV7-2	NA	TRBD2	TRBJ2-1	CASSVGGLAGNEQFF	TGTGCCAGCAGCGTAGGGGGGCTAGCGGGGAATGAGCAGTTCTTC
TRBV11-2	NA	NA	TRBJ2-7	CASTLSGDNYEQYF	TGTGCCAGCACCCTCTCCGGGGACAACTACGAGCAGTACTTC
TRBV2	once	TRBD2	TRBJ2-7	CASVGEGYEQYF	TGTGCCAGCGTGGGGGAGGGCTACGAGCAGTACTTC
TRBV4-3	few	NA	TRBJ1-1	CASSQDVVTEAFF	TGCGCCAGCAGCCAAGACGTGGTCACTGAAGCTTTCTTT
TRBV27	NA	TRBD2	TRBJ2-6	CASQPREGRAGANVLTF	TGTGCCAGCCAGCCGCGGGAGGGCCGGGCTGGGGCCAACGTCCTGACTTTC
TRBV6-1	NA	TRBD1	TRBJ2-7	CASRPGTAYEQYF	TGTGCCAGCAGGCCCGGGACAGCCTACGAGCAGTACTTC
TRBV27	NA	NA	TRBJ1-5	CASSPRTLDQPQHF	TGTGCCAGCAGTCCCCGTACCTTAGATCAGCCCCAGCATTTT
TRBV9	NA	NA	TRBJ2-2	CASSVEVPPGPNTGELFF	TGTGCCAGCAGCGTAGAAGTGCCCCCGGGACCTAACACCGGGGAGCTGTTTTTT
TRBV2	NA	TRBD2	TRBJ2-3	CARSGLAEGTQYF	TGTGCCAGATCAGGACTAGCGGAGGGTACGCAGTATTTT
TRBV5-1	NA	NA	TRBJ2-6	CASSSTQSSGANVLTF	TGCGCCAGCAGCTCCACTCAGAGCTCTGGGGCCAACGTCCTGACTTTC
TRBV5-1	NA	NA	TRBJ2-3	CASSLGVQADADTQYF	TGCGCCAGCAGCTTGGGTGTACAGGCGGACGCAGATACGCAGTATTTT
TRBV7-2	once	NA	TRBJ2-5	CASSLGAAIQETQYF	TGTGCCAGCAGCTTAGGAGCGGCGATCCAAGAGACCCAGTACTTC
TRBV6-6	NA	NA	TRBJ2-4	CASSPRDVKNIQYF	TGTGCCAGCTCCCCAAGGGACGTTAAAAACATTCAGTACTTC
TRBV28	NA	TRBD1	TRBJ1-2	CASSLSRDSYGYTF	TGTGCCAGCAGTCTCTCCCGGGACAGCTATGGCTACACCTTC
TRBV18	NA	NA	TRBJ2-3	CASSTSTDTQYF	TGTGCCAGCTCAACTAGCACAGATACGCAGTATTTT
TRBV6-5	NA	NA	TRBJ1-1	CASSFSRTMNTEAFF	TGTGCCAGCAGTTTTAGTCGAACCATGAACACTGAAGCTTTCTTT
TRBV18	NA	NA	TRBJ2-7	CASSPRGPYEQYF	TGTGCCAGCTCACCCCGGGGACCCTACGAGCAGTACTTC
TRBV28	once	NA	TRBJ2-4	CASSLWDSLAKNIQYF	TGTGCCAGCAGTTTGTGGGACTCCTTAGCCAAAAACATTCAGTACTTC
TRBV2	NA	NA	TRBJ2-3	CASSELSLSTDTQYF	TGTGCCAGCAGTGAATTAAGTCTTAGCACAGATACGCAGTATTTT
TRBV7-9	NA	TRBD1	TRBJ1-1	CASSLTLGQGPEAFF	TGTGCCAGCAGCTTAACATTGGGACAGGGCCCTGAAGCTTTCTTT